This is a list of T cell receptor beta chains from one sample in a study of T cells in tumors after PD-1 blockade. TCRdb's table, derived via immunoSEQ multiplex PCR, lists solely in-frame clones and lacks some. The top ten clones hold about 4.8% of a sample with about 63,000 clones, over 65% of them seen once. The material sequenced was PBMCs, taken after anti-PD-1 treatment. The receptors were sampled from a human donor with basal cell carcinoma. CDR3s include the opening cysteine and the closing phenylalanine or tryptophan. D genes are given only for firm matches. Some rows have no size entry. The others give once, few or many, or a class for an expanded clone.

cdr3_nt | cdr3_aa | j_call | clone_size | d_call | v_call
TGTGCCAGCAGCGGGGAGTACGAGCAGTACTTC | CASSGEYEQYF | TRBJ2-7 | NA | NA | TRBV2
TGCGCCAGCAGCCAGAGCAGACTAGGCTCCTACGAGCAGTACTTC | CASSQSRLGSYEQYF | TRBJ2-7 | few | NA | TRBV4-1
TGTGCCAGCAGCACGACAGATAATTCACCCCTCCACTTT | CASSTTDNSPLHF | TRBJ1-6 | NA | NA | TRBV11-1
TGTGCCAGCAGCTTCAGGGGTAGTGACACTGAAGCTTTCTTT | CASSFRGSDTEAFF | TRBJ1-1 | medium-sized | NA | TRBV7-9
TGTGCCAGCAGCTTACGTGGCTACACCTTC | CASSLRGYTF | TRBJ1-2 | NA | NA | TRBV11-3
TGTGCCAGTGGGCTAGCGGGTTTTTCATACAATGAGCAGTTCTTC | CASGLAGFSYNEQFF | TRBJ2-1 | NA | TRBD2 | TRBV19
TGTGCCTGGAGTCCCCGAGGAAGGGGTGGGGAGACCCAGTACTTC | CAWSPRGRGGETQYF | TRBJ2-5 | NA | NA | TRBV30
TGTGCCAGCAGTTTGACCCTCTACAATGAGCAGTTCTTC | CASSLTLYNEQFF | TRBJ2-1 | few | NA | TRBV27
TGTGCCAGCAGTATAGAAGGGACGAACTATGGCTACACCTTC | CASSIEGTNYGYTF | TRBJ1-2 | NA | NA | TRBV2
TGCAGCGCCCGGGACCGAACTAACTATGGCTACACCTTC | CSARDRTNYGYTF | TRBJ1-2 | NA | NA | TRBV29-1
TGCGCCAGCAGGAAGAGATTAGGGTTCTACAATGAGCAGTTCTTC | CASRKRLGFYNEQFF | TRBJ2-1 | NA | NA | TRBV23-1
TGTGCCAGCAGTGGCGGGGGAAACACCGGGGAGCTGTTTTTT | CASSGGGNTGELFF | TRBJ2-2 | NA | TRBD2 | TRBV6-4
TGTGCCAGCAAAAACCGACGCTCTGGAAACACCATATATTTT | CASKNRRSGNTIYF | TRBJ1-3 | NA | NA | TRBV6-8
TGTGCCACAATGTACAGGGACAACCCCTATAATTCACCCCCCCACTTT | CATMYRDNPYNSPPHF | TRBJ1-6 | NA | NA | TRBV6-6
TGTGCCAGCAGCCAAGGCGGGCAGGGGGCCGGCACCTTC | CASSQGGQGAGTF | TRBJ1-2 | few | TRBD1 | TRBV3-1/TRBV3-2
TGCGCCAGCAGCTTGGGGCGGAGTAGCGATGGCTACACCTTC | CASSLGRSSDGYTF | TRBJ1-2 | NA | NA | TRBV5-1
TGTGCCAGCAGCGTCGGACTAGCGGGGGGTCTCGTGTCAGATACGCAGTATTTT | CASSVGLAGGLVSDTQYF | TRBJ2-3 | once | TRBD2 | TRBV14
TGCGCCAGCAGCTTGTTATTTAGCGGGGGCCCCGGACGAGAGACCCAGTACTTC | CASSLLFSGGPGRETQYF | TRBJ2-5 | NA | TRBD2 | TRBV5-1
TGCGCCAGCAGCTCCCGGACTAGCGGGGGCAATGAGCAGTTCTTC | CASSSRTSGGNEQFF | TRBJ2-1 | NA | TRBD2 | TRBV5-1
TGCGCCAGCAGCCTACAGGGGGTTAATGAAAAACTGTTTTTT | CASSLQGVNEKLFF | TRBJ1-4 | few | TRBD1 | TRBV5-1
TGCGCCAGCAGCTTGGTGTCAGGGGGGAGTGAGACCCAGTACTTC | CASSLVSGGSETQYF | TRBJ2-5 | NA | NA | TRBV5-1
TGCAGTGCCTACTTTTACAATGAGCAGTTCTTC | CSAYFYNEQFF | TRBJ2-1 | NA | NA | TRBV20-1
TGTGCCAGCAGTGACTCGGCCGGGGGGGCCACTGAGCAGTTCTTC | CASSDSAGGATEQFF | TRBJ2-1 | NA | TRBD2 | TRBV6-4
TGTGCCAGCAGTCCCGGGACAGCCATAAATCAGCCCCAGCATTTT | CASSPGTAINQPQHF | TRBJ1-5 | few | TRBD1 | TRBV6-6
TGCGCCAGCAGCTCTAGCGGGGGTAGGATCACAGATACGCAGTATTTT | CASSSSGGRITDTQYF | TRBJ2-3 | NA | TRBD2 | TRBV4-1
TGTGCCAGTAGTATAGGCGACAGGGGCAATCAGCCCCAGCATTTT | CASSIGDRGNQPQHF | TRBJ1-5 | NA | TRBD1 | TRBV19
TGCGCCAGCAGTGAAGGTTACAATGAGCAGTTCTTC | CASSEGYNEQFF | TRBJ2-1 | NA | NA | TRBV10-2
TGCGCCAGCAGCCGGACAGGGGCCTCCACTATGAACACTGAAGCTTTCTTT | CASSRTGASTMNTEAFF | TRBJ1-1 | NA | TRBD1 | TRBV5-1
TGTGCCAGCAGTCCCTCCTATTCCTACGAGCAGTACTTC | CASSPSYSYEQYF | TRBJ2-7 | NA | NA | TRBV27
TGCGCCAGCAGCTTGGATTTCTGGGGGAGCACCGGGGAGCTGTTTTTT | CASSLDFWGSTGELFF | TRBJ2-2 | NA | NA | TRBV5-1
TGTGCCAGCAGCCCCTACATGGTCGGCAATGAGCAGTTCTTC | CASSPYMVGNEQFF | TRBJ2-1 | NA | NA | TRBV3-1/TRBV3-2
TGCAGTGCTAGTAGGGGTACAGATACGCAGTATTTT | CSASRGTDTQYF | TRBJ2-3 | NA | NA | TRBV20-1
TGTGCCAGCAGACCCCTAGGTGGGGAGACCCAGTACTTC | CASRPLGGETQYF | TRBJ2-5 | NA | NA | TRBV12-3/TRBV12-4
TGTGCCAGCAGTGAGGCCGGGTTCACTGAAGCTTTCTTT | CASSEAGFTEAFF | TRBJ1-1 | NA | NA | TRBV6-4
TGTGCCATCAGTGGGCCGACTCTCAGTAGCACAGATACGCAGTATTTT | CAISGPTLSSTDTQYF | TRBJ2-3 | NA | NA | TRBV10-3
TGCGCCAGCAGTTGCGGACAGGGAAACACCATATATTTT | CASSCGQGNTIYF | TRBJ1-3 | few | NA | TRBV10-1
TGTGCCAGCAGTGATGCGCGGGGGACCTCCTACAATGAGCAGTTCTTC | CASSDARGTSYNEQFF | TRBJ2-1 | NA | TRBD2 | TRBV2
TGTGCCATCAGACAGGTCACCGGGGAGCTGTTTTTT | CAIRQVTGELFF | TRBJ2-2 | NA | NA | TRBV10-3
TGTGCCAGCAGCAAAGCCCCGGGACTAGCGGGGGGGCCGTCAGATAAAGAGACCCAGTACTTC | CASSKAPGLAGGPSDKETQYF | TRBJ2-5 | NA | NA | TRBV21-1
TGTGCCAGCAGCTTTCGGGGGAACACTGAAGCTTTCTTT | CASSFRGNTEAFF | TRBJ1-1 | NA | NA | TRBV13
TGTGCCAGCAGTGAAACAGGGAAGCGGGATAATTCACCCCTCCACTTT | CASSETGKRDNSPLHF | TRBJ1-6 | few | NA | TRBV6-1
TGTGCCAGCTCACCAAACAACAATGAGCAGTTCTTC | CASSPNNNEQFF | TRBJ2-1 | NA | NA | TRBV18
TGTGCCAGCAGAAGGGGGACGTGGGACACCATATATTTT | CASRRGTWDTIYF | TRBJ1-3 | NA | NA | TRBV6-6
TGTGCCAGTAGTAAACCGGGACTAGTCTACAATGAGCAGTTCTTC | CASSKPGLVYNEQFF | TRBJ2-1 | NA | TRBD2 | TRBV19
TGTGCCACCAGCAGATGGACGGCCTTCGAAGCCGGGGAGCTGTTTTTT | CATSRWTAFEAGELFF | TRBJ2-2 | NA | NA | TRBV15
TGTGCCAGCAGTTATCGGGCCCGTTCAAACATTCAGTACTTC | CASSYRARSNIQYF | TRBJ2-4 | NA | NA | TRBV6-5
TGTGCCAGCAGTCACCAAACAGGGGTCGGCGGCAATCAGCCCCAGCATTTT | CASSHQTGVGGNQPQHF | TRBJ1-5 | NA | TRBD1 | TRBV6-6
TGTGCCAGCAGTTTGCGGACTTTGGATGGCTACACCTTC | CASSLRTLDGYTF | TRBJ1-2 | NA | NA | TRBV28
TGTGCCAGCAGCTTAAGTAGAGGCTCCTCGGAGCAGTACTTC | CASSLSRGSSEQYF | TRBJ2-7 | NA | NA | TRBV7-2
TGCGCCAGCAGCGAGGGACTAGCGATGGGGAATGAGCAGTTCTTC | CASSEGLAMGNEQFF | TRBJ2-1 | NA | TRBD2 | TRBV5-1
TGTGCCTGGAGTTCCCAAAGCTCCTATAATTCACCCCTCCACTTT | CAWSSQSSYNSPLHF | TRBJ1-6 | once | NA | TRBV30
TGCGCCAGCAGCTTGGCCAGGAACACTGAAGCTTTCTTT | CASSLARNTEAFF | TRBJ1-1 | NA | NA | TRBV5-1
TGTGCCAGCAGCTTAGATTCCGGGGAGCTGTTTTTT | CASSLDSGELFF | TRBJ2-2 | few | NA | TRBV7-9
TGTGCCAGCAGCTTAATGGGATATAACACCGGGGAGCTGTTTTTT | CASSLMGYNTGELFF | TRBJ2-2 | once | NA | TRBV7-2
TGTGCCAGCAGCCGCAGGGGGGAGGCTGAAGCTTTCTTT | CASSRRGEAEAFF | TRBJ1-1 | NA | TRBD1 | TRBV5-4
TGTGCCAGCAGCCAAGAGACATTCTACAATGAGCAGTTCTTC | CASSQETFYNEQFF | TRBJ2-1 | NA | NA | TRBV4-2
TGTGCCAGCCTTACCACGGGCCAGCCTGGAAACACCATATATTTT | CASLTTGQPGNTIYF | TRBJ1-3 | NA | NA | TRBV21-1
TGTGCCAGCAGCTTAGCGCTCGCGACTAGCGGAATCTCCTACAATGAGCAGTTCTTC | CASSLALATSGISYNEQFF | TRBJ2-1 | NA | TRBD2 | TRBV7-9
TGTGCCAGTGGTATAGCAGCAGGGTGGTCCTACGAGCAGTACTTC | CASGIAAGWSYEQYF | TRBJ2-7 | NA | NA | TRBV19